This passage covers 26 T cell receptor beta chains from one sample sequenced in a study of T cell clonality in common variable immunodeficiency (dated by TCRdb to the mid-2010s). The library was prepared using the immunoSEQ multiplex PCR assay. Drawn from immuneACCESS, this table holds only the in-frame rearrangements with V and J called that TCRdb kept. Clones are partly lost; checked studies trace under half to an unresolved V gene and leave the rest unexplained. For this sample, 45,000 to 70,000 clones appear and none is a singleton. Jointly, the top ten make up 5.4% of the sample. The sequencing input was peripheral blood mononuclear cells. The receptors stem from a person aged 18 to 69 in good health.

This clone was recorded at least ten times. Read data end 3 residues before the CDR3 end; the end is taken from the germline J gene. The genes are TRBV18 and TRBJ2-7; 7 bases agree with TRBD2. V lost 5 bases to trimming and J lost 3 bases; unmatched junction nucleotides: 7. The CDR3 runs to 14 residues. The germline V gene encodes CDR1 KGHSH and CDR2 LQKENI. CDR3 sequence reads: CASSALAPDYEQYF. The CDR3 DNA, read in part, is TGTGCCAGCTCAGCACTAGCGCCGGACTACGAG. Drawing the rest from reference TRBV18 and TRBJ2-7, the complete variable domain is NAGVMQNPRHLVRRRGQEARLRCSPMKGHSHVYWYRQLPEEGLKFMVYLQKENIIDESGMPKERFSAEFPKEGPSILRIQQVVRGDSAAYFCASSALAPDYEQYFGPGTRLTVT.

This clone was seen ten or more times. The read stops 3 residues short of the end of the CDR3; the missing end is completed from the germline J gene. The chain is built from TRBV7-2 and TRBJ1-1; D is unresolved. The CDR3 spans 13 residues. The V end lost 1 base, the J end lost 4 bases, and 7 bases lay between the germline ends. Germline V CDR1 and CDR2: SGHTA, FQGNSA. The CDR3 is CASSLEWATEAFF. CDR3 bases read: TGTGCCAGCAGCTTAGAGTGGGCCACTGAA.

To note about this clone: The read stops 3 residues short of the end of the CDR3; the missing end is completed from the germline J gene. The chain uses TRBV2 and TRBJ2-2; D call uncertain. Trimming took 3 bases from V and 4 from J, leaving 9 bases between them. Germline V gene data show CDR1 as SNHLY and CDR2 as FYNNEI. The CDR3 length is 14 residues. This CDR3 reads CASSDEVRTGELFF. CDR3 DNA, as far as it was read: TGTGCCAGCAGTGATGAGGTCCGCACCGGGGAG. The full variable domain, with the rest looked up from reference TRBV2 and TRBJ2-2, is EPEVTQTPSHQVTQMGQEVILRCVPISNHLYFYWYRQILGQKVEFLVSFYNNEISEKSEIFDDQFSVERPDGSNFTLKIRSTKLEDSAMYFCASSDEVRTGELFFGEGSRLTVL.

This clone was seen many times. The CDR3 end falls 3 residues outside the read, so it is completed with the germline J gene. V gene TRBV7-9 combines with J gene TRBJ2-5, with D uncertain. Per the germline V gene, CDR1 is SEHNR and CDR2 is FQNEAQ (reference sequence). V lost 4 bases to trimming and J lost 5 bases, with 14 bases between them. This CDR3 region has 14 residues. CDR3 sequence: CASSSTTTRETQYF. The CDR3 DNA, read in part, is TGTGCCAGCAGCTCCACCACTACCCGGGAGACC.

This clone was found many times. The CDR3 end is not reached by the read, which stops 3 residues before it; the germline J gene fills it in. V usage is TRBV18 and J usage is TRBJ1-2; tentative D call: TRBD1 (5 bases). The germline V gene encodes CDR1 KGHSH and CDR2 LQKENI. The V gene lost 2 bases and the J gene lost 5 bases, with 12 bases spanning the gap. This CDR3 comprises 14 residues. The CDR3 region is CASSPTRQGYGYTF. Partial CDR3 DNA: TGTGCCAGCTCACCAACGAGGCAGGGTTATGGC.

This clone was seen many times. The read ends 3 residues shy of where the CDR3 ends; the end is completed using the germline J gene. The chain is built from TRBV5-4 and TRBJ2-1, with 8 bases fitting TRBD2. The V gene end was trimmed by 2 bases and the J gene end by 0 bases; junction bases not matched to a gene: 4. From germline, CDR1 is SGHNT and CDR2 YYREEE (reference sequence). The CDR3 is made up of 16 amino acids. CDR3 region: CASSLAGVSSYNEQFF. The sequenced CDR3 bases are TGTGCCAGCAGCTTAGCGGGAGTAAGCTCCTACAATGAG.

This clone showed up many times. The read ends 3 residues before the CDR3 terminus; that terminus is restored from the germline J gene. The chain employs TRBV7-2 and TRBJ2-7, with D unclear. V was shortened by 3 bases and J by 0 bases, with 9 bases between the two germline ends. This CDR3 region has 14 residues. CDR1 is SGHTA and CDR2 is FQGNSA in the germline V gene. CDR3 protein: CASSFQLHSYEQYF. CDR3 bases read: TGTGCCAGCAGCTTCCAACTTCACTCCTACGAG.

The sample holds many counts of this clone. The sequence runs out 3 residues before the end of the CDR3; the remainder is reconstructed from the germline J gene. The V call is TRBV5-1, the J call TRBJ1-4; TRBD1 matches at 7 bases. V trimming: 6 bases; J trimming: 7 bases; junction bases outside the gene matches: 12. The CDR3 spans 15 residues. Germline V gene sequence: CDR1 SGHRS, CDR2 YFSETQ. The DNA read from the CDR3 is TGCGCCAGCACCAGGGTAGGGACAGCCTCTGAAAAA. Amino acids: CASTRVGTASEK. The complete CDR3 protein is CASTRVGTASEKLFF.

This clone was seen many times. The read is 3 residues too short to cover the CDR3 end, so that end is filled in from the germline J gene. The V gene is TRBV5-1, the J gene TRBJ2-4; D is ambiguous. This CDR3 has 13 amino acids. Trimming took 4 bases from V and 1 from J, leaving 6 bases between them. The germline CDR1 and CDR2 sequences are SGHRS and YFSETQ. CDR3: CASSLTAKNIQYF. The part of the CDR3 DNA that was read is TGCGCCAGCAGCCTAACGGCCAAAAACATT.

This clone was counted ten times or more. The CDR3 region is CASSPGQIQETQYF. CDR3 DNA (partial): TGTGCCAGCAGCCCCGGACAGATTCAAGAGACC. This chain uses TRBV6-2 or TRBV6-3 with TRBJ2-5; TRBD1 might be the D (6 bases). The read finishes 3 residues shy of the CDR3 end, and the germline J gene is used to complete it. Germline CDR1 MNHEY, CDR2 SVGEGT. This CDR3 has 14 residues. Trimming removed 6 bases at V and 2 bases at J, with 13 bases between.

This clone was seen only a few times. The CDR3 extends 3 residues past the end of the read, so its final part is completed from the germline J gene. The rearrangement links TRBV11-3 to TRBJ2-5; D perhaps matches TRBD2 (5 bases). V was trimmed by 5 bases and J by 3 bases, leaving 13 bases between them. Germline V gene sequence: CDR1 SGHNT, CDR2 YENEEA. The CDR3 totals 14 residues. CDR3 sequence reads: CASSTRGDKETQYF. The sequenced CDR3 bases are TGTGCCAGCAGCACCCGGGGTGACAAAGAGACC.

This clone was seen ten or more times. The read terminates 3 residues ahead of where the CDR3 ends, so the germline J gene completes it. The chain combines TRBV20-1 with TRBJ2-7, with 10 nucleotides matching TRBD2. Trimming cost V 7 bases and J 6 bases; bases outside gene matches: 6. Per the germline V gene, CDR1 is DFQATT and CDR2 is SNEGSKA (reference sequence). The CDR3 loop spans 12 amino acids. The covered CDR3 bases are TGCAGTGTGGCTAGCGGGAGTCTCGAG. Translating gives CSVASGSLE. The whole CDR3 sequence reads CSVASGSLEQYF.

This clone has at least ten counts. The read ends 3 residues before the CDR3 terminus; that terminus is restored from the germline J gene. The V and J genes are TRBV20-1 and TRBJ2-7, with TRBD2 identical over 9 bases. With V trimmed by 2 bases and J by 2 bases, 10 bases remained unmatched. Germline CDR1 reads DFQATT; CDR2 reads SNEGSKA (reference sequence). There are 16 residues in the CDR3. CDR3 DNA, as far as it was read: TGCAGTGCTAGACCCCGGGGGCTAGCGGGAACCTACGAG. This codes for CSARPRGLAGTYE. The CDR3 in full is CSARPRGLAGTYEQYF.

This clone has a count of ten or more. CDR3 loop: CASSLGTSTYEQYF. CDR3 DNA (partial): TGCGCCAGCAGCTTGGGGACTTCTACCTACGAG. V is TRBV5-1 and J is TRBJ2-7; D possibly corresponds to TRBD2 (5 bases). The read comes to an end 3 residues before the CDR3 does, leaving the germline J gene to fill in the end. Germline V CDR1 and CDR2: SGHRS, YFSETQ. V lost 0 bases and J 2 bases, leaving 9 bases between the germline ends. The CDR3 contains 14 residues.

This clone was seen repeatedly, ten times or more. The read terminates 3 residues ahead of where the CDR3 ends, so the germline J gene completes it. This chain connects TRBV20-1 to TRBJ1-4; 8 bases are a match to TRBD1. CDR3 length: 13 amino acids. V lost 5 bases to trimming and J lost 6 bases; unmatched junction nucleotides: 5. Germline lookup yields CDR1 DFQATT and CDR2 SNEGSKA (reference sequence). The DNA read from the CDR3 is TGCAGTGCTTGGGACAGGATCCATGAAAAA. Its translation is CSAWDRIHEK. Given in full, the CDR3 is CSAWDRIHEKLFF.

This clone was recorded many times. The read stops 3 residues short of the end of the CDR3; the missing end is completed from the germline J gene. The chain recombines TRBV20-1 with TRBJ2-2; D is perhaps TRBD2 (5 bases). V shed 5 bases and J shed 6 bases, with 19 bases lying between them. Germline V lookup: CDR1 DFQATT, CDR2 SNEGSKA (reference sequence). This CDR3 is built from 15 residues. CDR3 DNA, as far as it was read: TGCAGTGCTCGGGGTATGGGAATCGACGCCGGGGAG. It encodes CSARGMGIDAGE. The CDR3 in its entirety is CSARGMGIDAGELFF.

This clone was picked up many times. The read terminates 3 residues ahead of where the CDR3 ends, so the germline J gene completes it. The rearrangement links TRBV2 to TRBJ2-5; the match to TRBD1 covers 7 bases. The CDR3 runs to 14 residues. Per the germline V gene, CDR1 is SNHLY and CDR2 is FYNNEI. The trim removed 8 bases at V and 2 bases at J, leaving 8 bases unmatched. CDR3 bases read: TGTGCCAGCTCAGAACAGGGGACGCAAGAGACC. Translation: CASSEQGTQET. The complete CDR3 sequence is CASSEQGTQETQYF.

This clone was seen at least ten times. With the read ending 3 residues before the CDR3 end, the germline J gene is used to fill in that end. This chain links TRBV10-3 with TRBJ2-3, with D perhaps matching TRBD2 (5 bases). The CDR3 runs 15 residues. Trimming shortened V by 4 bases and J by 2 bases, and 13 bases separated the two germline ends. Germline V CDR1 and CDR2: ENHRY, SYGVKD. The CDR3: CAISAVSGDTDTQYF. The CDR3 DNA, read in part, is TGTGCCATCAGTGCCGTGAGCGGAGACACAGATACG.

This clone was found many times. The sequenced fragment ends 3 residues before the CDR3 boundary, so the rest is inferred from the germline J gene. The chain couples TRBV5-1 to TRBJ2-5, with D hard to call. Looked up from germline, CDR1 is SGHRS and CDR2 is YFSETQ. Trimming took 4 bases from V and 7 from J, leaving 14 bases between them. The CDR3 is 13 amino acids. The sequenced CDR3 bases are TGCGCCAGCAGCCCGACCCAAGCAGGGACC. It is translated as CASSPTQAGT. The CDR3 reads in full as CASSPTQAGTQYF.

In this sample, this clone turned up many times. From the germline J gene comes the end of the CDR3, since the read stops 3 residues before it. The rearrangement uses TRBV19 and TRBJ1-3; maybe TRBD1 (6 bases). The CDR3 is made up of 16 amino acids. V lost 7 bases, J lost 2 bases, and 18 bases lay in between. Germline lookup yields CDR1 LNHDA and CDR2 SQIVND (reference sequence). The sequenced part of the CDR3 DNA is TGTGCCAGTACGCCAAATTTCGGGACAACTGGAAACACC. Translation: CASTPNFGTTGNT. The CDR3 as a whole reads CASTPNFGTTGNTIYF.

Ten or more counts support this clone. The observed sequence ends 3 residues before the CDR3 terminus, with the missing tail filled in from the germline J gene. J is TRBJ2-7 and V is TRBV20-1; TRBD1 agrees at 7 bases. Germline trimming cut 5 bases from V and 3 bases from J; bases unmatched to any gene: 4. Per the germline V gene, CDR1 is DFQATT and CDR2 is SNEGSKA (reference sequence). This CDR3 has 12 residues. CDR3 residues: CSAGRDSYEQYF. CDR3 DNA (partial): TGCAGTGCTGGAAGGGACAGCTACGAG.

This clone was picked up many times. The read gets to within 3 residues of the CDR3 end, and the germline J gene fills in the rest. The chain recombines TRBV18 with TRBJ2-2; TRBD2 matches 7 bases. CDR1 is KGHSH, CDR2 LQKENI, per germline. The CDR3 extends over 14 amino acids. Trimming cost V 3 bases and J 4 bases; bases outside gene matches: 2. CDR3 bases read: TGTGCCAGCTCACCGTCTAGCGGCACCGGGGAG. It encodes CASSPSSGTGE. The CDR3 in its entirety is CASSPSSGTGELFF. Full variable domain (missing parts from reference TRBV18 and TRBJ2-2): NAGVMQNPRHLVRRRGQEARLRCSPMKGHSHVYWYRQLPEEGLKFMVYLQKENIIDESGMPKERFSAEFPKEGPSILRIQQVVRGDSAAYFCASSPSSGTGELFFGEGSRLTVL.

This clone was seen ten or more times. The CDR3 goes on 3 residues after the read ends, and that part is filled in from the germline J gene. This chain links TRBV19 with TRBJ2-2, with no clear D. Germline assignment: CDR1 LNHDA and CDR2 SQIVND (reference sequence). Trimming removed 0 bases at V and 7 bases at J, with 3 bases between. This CDR3 comprises 12 residues. The CDR3 DNA, read in part, is TGTGCCAGTAGTATAGACGGCGGGGAG. Residues: CASSIDGGE. The full CDR3 reads CASSIDGGELFF.

This clone was counted many times. The read finishes 3 residues shy of the CDR3 end, and the germline J gene is used to complete it. The chain recombines TRBV14 with TRBJ2-7, with D perhaps TRBD1 (5 bases). The CDR3 extends over 15 amino acids. V lost 0 bases and J lost 6, with 15 bases in between. Germline V gene sequence: CDR1 SGHDN, CDR2 FVKESK. The part of the CDR3 DNA that was read is TGTGCCAGCAGCCAAGATCACAGGTCGGCGAGCGAG. Protein product: CASSQDHRSASE. The entire CDR3 is CASSQDHRSASEQYF.

This clone was counted many times. The CDR3 end is not reached by the read, which stops 3 residues before it; the germline J gene fills it in. This chain links TRBV19 with TRBJ1-5; no clear D. This CDR3 comprises 14 residues. Germline V lookup: CDR1 LNHDA, CDR2 SQIVND (reference sequence). V was pared by 5 bases and J by 1 base, with 9 bases between. This CDR3 reads CASSRGHSNQPQHF. CDR3 bases read: TGTGCCAGTAGTCGTGGGCACAGCAATCAGCCC.

A note on this clone: The sequence runs out 3 residues before the end of the CDR3; the remainder is reconstructed from the germline J gene. This rearrangement joins TRBV7-6 to TRBJ2-7; D may be TRBD2 (6 bases). The CDR3 consists of 14 residues. V dropped 3 bases and J dropped 5 bases, with 14 bases sitting between them. Looked up from germline, CDR1 is SGHVS and CDR2 is FNYEAQ. The sequenced part of the CDR3 DNA is TGTGCCAGCAGCTTCCCGGGGGTCAGGGACGAG. Its protein is CASSFPGVRDE. The complete CDR3 protein is CASSFPGVRDEQYF.